The text below deals with one TCR beta chain. This specimen belongs to a study of OX40 agonist ivuxolimab in advanced cancers. TCRdb's table, derived via immunoSEQ multiplex PCR, lists solely in-frame clones and lacks some. The sample shows roughly 70,000 clones, 65% to 90% of them seen only once. The material was CD4+ or CD8+ T cells sorted from blood, obtained in a trial of the OX40 agonist ivuxolimab. The origin of this receptor is an adult with an advanced solid tumor such as melanoma, head and neck, liver or kidney cancer.

The CDR3 DNA reads as TGTGCCAGTCATTATAGCAATCAGCCCCAGCATTTT. Translated, it gives CASHYSNQPQHF. The J gene is TRBJ1-5, the V gene TRBV19; D gene unclear. CDR1 LNHDA and CDR2 SQIVND come from the germline V gene (reference sequence). CDR3 length equals 12 residues. V was clipped by 8 bases and J by 0 bases, with 5 bases between them.